This T cell receptor beta chain is from a study of T-cell reconstitution after alpha-beta-depleted transplantation in children. V lost 5 bases, J lost 4 bases, and 12 bases lay in between. The CDR3 sequence is 15 residues long. This sample's TCRbeta library carried unique molecular identifier barcodes. TCRdb fed the PCR reads into MiXCR, producing one record per CDR3 protein. The sample lists some 550,000 distinct CDR3 sequences, approximately 22% occurring once. V and J are TRBV12-3 or TRBV12-4 and TRBJ2-6; D may be TRBD1 (6 bases). The specimen was PBMCs, mostly from graft donor cells, collected 360 days after TCRalphabeta/CD19-depleted stem cell transplant. This clonotype originated in a boy in the first two years of life who had a stem cell transplant for acute myeloid leukemia, so the T cells may come from the graft donor. Here the CDR3 reads CASSITGRGANVLTF. CDR3 DNA: TGTGCCAGCAGTATCACAGGGAGAGGGGCCAACGTCCTGACTTTC.